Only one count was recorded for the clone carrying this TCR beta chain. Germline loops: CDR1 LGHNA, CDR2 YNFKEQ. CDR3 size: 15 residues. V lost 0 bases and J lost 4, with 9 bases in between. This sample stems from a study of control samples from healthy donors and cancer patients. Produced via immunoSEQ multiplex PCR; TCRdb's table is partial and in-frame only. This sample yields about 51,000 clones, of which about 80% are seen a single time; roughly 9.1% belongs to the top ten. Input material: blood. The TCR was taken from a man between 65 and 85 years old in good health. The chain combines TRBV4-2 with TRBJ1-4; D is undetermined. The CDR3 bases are TGTGCCAGCAGCCAAGATCAAGGGAGTAATGAAAAACTGTTTTTT. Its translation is CASSQDQGSNEKLFF.